The entry that follows covers one TCR beta chain sequence. This clonotype was seen a handful of times. There is no known antigen for this receptor. No base qualities exist here, and no much larger clone lies one base off it. Library generation was performed with UMI-ligation and nested PCR. The beta constant-region primer was an equimolar mix of two oligonucleotides covering both TRBC1 and TRBC2. Four rounds of PCR, combining the SP2 primer with nested alpha and beta constant-region primers, were used to amplify the ligated cDNA. A single-stranded oligonucleotide bearing the SP2 primer plus a 12-nucleotide UMI was ligated onto the 3' end of the cDNA by T4 RNA ligase 1. The ligation reaction was incubated at 16°C for roughly 19-24 hours. PCR2 was usually performed as a SYBR Green qPCR and halted at a preset threshold so that over-amplification would not occur. Agencourt AMPure XP magnetic beads were used for all purifications after the first. Library quantification was done by Qubit, followed by a TapeStation check on which the main peak was expected at around 650 bp. The pooled libraries were sequenced on an Illumina MiSeq using v2 2x251 paired-end kits, which usually yielded roughly 0.95-2.2 million reads per sample. Each sample library was pooled at approximately 3.6 nM, and roughly 4.5-8% PhiX was included to improve cluster recognition. Turning to the authors' computational methods: Using tag matching that tolerated one base-pair mismatch, Decombinator assigned V and J genes to FASTQ reads that had been processed by Demultiplexor. By using UMIs, Collapsinator corrected both sequencing errors and the frequency errors caused by PCR heterogeneity. TCRs were translated and CDR3s were extracted from the conserved cysteine to the FGXG phenylalanine by CDR3Translator, with non-productive sequences being flagged. Repertoires were subsampled to equal numbers of UMI-defined TCRs before Gini, Shannon entropy and inverse Simpson indices were calculated. Clonotype abundance distributions were fitted to a power law by maximum likelihood within the linear range. Similar UMI counts, unique TCR numbers and clonal distributions were obtained with the pipeline and with MIGEC on one naive CD8 sample. Repertoires were searched for around 7,300 CMV-associated CDR3 sequences compiled from VDJdb and a published dataset. The public reads were reprocessed in TCRdb via fastp at Q25 and MiXCR, keeping in-frame beta chains. For every CDR3 protein sequence, its rows merge into one entry that carries the most common genes and DNA. The V and J calls were determined by TCRdb, not by the authors. The sample records 130,000 or so distinct CDR3 sequences, 30% to 45% of which are singletons. Approximately 0.9% of the sample is in the top ten clones.

Taken from the germline V gene (reference sequence), the CDR1 and CDR2 loops are LNHDA and SQIVND. Trimming at the junction amounts to 4 bases on V and 3 bases on J, and the germline ends lie 6 bases apart. The CDR3, cysteine through phenylalanine, is 13 amino acids long. Only the CDR3 DNA stays, 39 bases, in frame from base 1. This record belongs to a study of naive and memory T cell subsets (dated by TCRdb to the late 2010s). For the study in its entirety: Sorted naive and memory T cell subsets from peripheral blood were analyzed in the study using a UMI-based, open-source pipeline for TCR alpha and beta sequencing. RNA was DNase-treated and reverse transcribed with TCR constant-region primers, mostly using SuperScript III. The results of the functional CMV T cell responses matched the IgG serology results in every case. On the study overall, not on this receptor specifically: Once error correction was done, more than 90% of naive TCR sequences showed up just once, which made the naive abundance distributions much steeper than those of the memory subsets. RNA-based TCR counts may be affected by expression changes linked to T cell activation and differentiation. Single alpha or beta chain sequences, rather than paired alpha/beta receptors, were used to define clonotypes. The repertoire findings for the naive and memory subsets could not be validated against a ground truth because none was available. TCR abundance followed a power law whose exponent differed between naive and memory subsets but was consistent across the three individuals. In both CD4 and CD8 cells, going from naive through CM, EM and EMRA, the Gini index went up while Shannon and inverse Simpson diversity went down.

From the second PCR step onward, the TCR alpha chain libraries and the TCR beta chain libraries were amplified separately. To determine each donor's CMV status, fresh PBMCs were stimulated overnight with CMV viral lysate, and IFNgamma production from CD4+ T cells was then assessed. Miltenyi beads were used first to positively select CD4 T cells, and CD8 T cells were then positively selected from the CD4-negative fraction. After staining for CD3, CD4, CD8, CD45RA, CD27 and a live/dead dye, cells were sorted on a BD Aria II into four subsets based on CD45RA and CD27. Blood came from three healthy volunteers, each fractionated into CD4 and CD8 T cells and then into four differentiation subsets. About 120 ml of peripheral blood was drawn per donor, and PBMC were isolated by Ficoll-Paque PLUS density-gradient centrifugation. Sorted cells were lysed in RLT buffer, after which RNA was extracted using a Qiagen RNeasy kit and stored at -80 degrees C.

This chain is built from TRBV19 and TRBJ2-2; a tentative D call is TRBD2 (5 bases match). The sequence came from a human donor in good health. The sample was central memory CD4+ T cells from blood. The meaning of the sample's cell subset or site label: central memory, CD45RA- CD27+. The CDR3 protein: CASSKDYTGELFF. The DNA sequence reads TGTGCCAGTAGTAAGGACTACACCGGGGAGCTGTTTTTT.